The T cell receptor (beta chain) described here comes from a study of blood T cell repertoires in COVID-19. The CDR3 totals 14 residues. Germline CDR1 LGHDT, CDR2 YNNKEL (reference sequence). V lost 5 bases and J 4 bases, leaving 14 bases between the germline ends. TCRdb's table, derived via immunoSEQ multiplex PCR, lists solely in-frame clones and lacks some. This sample yields 200,000 to 250,000 clones, of which approximately 83% are seen a single time; 3% to 3.5% belongs to the top ten. This clonotype was sampled from a woman aged 60-75 years who had recovered from COVID-19. The chain carries TRBV3-1 (or the pseudogene TRBV3-2) and TRBJ1-1, with a possible D match to TRBD1 (5 bases). The sequencing input was PBMCs or T cells enriched from blood (not recorded which). Here the CDR3 reads CASSGRGGITEAFF. CDR3 sequence (DNA): TGTGCCAGCAGCGGGAGGGGTGGGATCACTGAAGCTTTCTTT.